This T cell receptor (beta chain) was sequenced for a study of cytomegalovirus exposure and HLA in healthy donors. Amplification used 60 Vbeta primers and 13 Jbeta primers. Only in-frame clones appear in the TCRdb table, and some are missing; sequencing was by immunoSEQ multiplex PCR. The sample lists 80,000 to 100,000 clones; more than 70% were seen once. V was shortened by 3 bases and J by 5 bases, with 17 bases between the two germline ends. The CDR3 is 15 residues long. Germline CDR1 reads WNHNN; CDR2 reads SYGVQD (reference sequence). The chain recombines TRBV10-1 with TRBJ2-7; possibly TRBD2 for D (7 bases). The source material was PBMCs. The TCR sequence derives from a man aged 18-30 years in good health and CMV-seropositive. For the CDR3, the DNA is TGCGCCAGCAGTGATTCTGTGTTAGGGGGGGACGAGCAGTACTTC. This translates into CASSDSVLGGDEQYF.